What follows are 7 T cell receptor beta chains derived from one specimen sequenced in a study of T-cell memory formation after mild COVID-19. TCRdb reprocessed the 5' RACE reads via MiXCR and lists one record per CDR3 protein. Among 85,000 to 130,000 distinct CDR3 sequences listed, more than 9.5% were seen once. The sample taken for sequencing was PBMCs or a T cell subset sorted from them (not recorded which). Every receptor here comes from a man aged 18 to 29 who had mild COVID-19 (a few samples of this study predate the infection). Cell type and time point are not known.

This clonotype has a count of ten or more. CDR3 loop: CASSQRFVGNQPQHF. The CDR3 bases are TGCGCCAGCAGCCAAAGGTTTGTCGGCAATCAGCCCCAGCATTTT. The V gene is TRBV4-1, the J gene TRBJ1-5, with D unclear. The CDR3 runs to 15 residues. V lost 2 bases to trimming and J lost 2 bases, with 10 bases between them. Looked up from germline, CDR1 is MGHRA and CDR2 is YSYEKL.

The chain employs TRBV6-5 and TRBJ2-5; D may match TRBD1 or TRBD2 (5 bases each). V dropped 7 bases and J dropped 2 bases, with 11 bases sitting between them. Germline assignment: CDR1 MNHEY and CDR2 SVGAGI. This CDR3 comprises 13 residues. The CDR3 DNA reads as TGTGCCAGCACCCGAGGGGAGCAAGAGACCCAGTACTTC. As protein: CASTRGEQETQYF.

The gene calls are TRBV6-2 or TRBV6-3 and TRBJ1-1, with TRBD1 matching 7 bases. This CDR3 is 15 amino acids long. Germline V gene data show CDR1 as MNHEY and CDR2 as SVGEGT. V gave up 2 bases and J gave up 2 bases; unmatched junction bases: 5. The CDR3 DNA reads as TGTGCCAGCAGTTACCCCCGGACAGGTAACACTGAAGCTTTCTTT. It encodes CASSYPRTGNTEAFF.

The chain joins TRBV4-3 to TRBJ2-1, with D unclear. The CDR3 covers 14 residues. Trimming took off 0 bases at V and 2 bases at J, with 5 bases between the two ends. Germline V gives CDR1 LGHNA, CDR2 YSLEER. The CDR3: CASSQDLAYNEQFF. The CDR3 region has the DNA TGCGCCAGCAGCCAAGATCTAGCCTACAATGAGCAGTTCTTC.

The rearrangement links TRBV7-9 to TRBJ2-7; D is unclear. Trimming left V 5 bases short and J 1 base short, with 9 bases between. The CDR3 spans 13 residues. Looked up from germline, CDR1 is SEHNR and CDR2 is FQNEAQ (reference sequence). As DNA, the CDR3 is TGTGCCAGCAGCCCCCCAGGTTCCTACGAGCAGTACTTC. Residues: CASSPPGSYEQYF.

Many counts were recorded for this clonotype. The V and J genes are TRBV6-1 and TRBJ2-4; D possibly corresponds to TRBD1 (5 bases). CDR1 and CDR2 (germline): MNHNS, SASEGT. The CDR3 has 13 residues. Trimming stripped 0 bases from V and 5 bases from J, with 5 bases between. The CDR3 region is CASSEAGQNIQYF. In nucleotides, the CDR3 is TGTGCCAGCAGTGAAGCGGGGCAAAACATTCAGTACTTC.

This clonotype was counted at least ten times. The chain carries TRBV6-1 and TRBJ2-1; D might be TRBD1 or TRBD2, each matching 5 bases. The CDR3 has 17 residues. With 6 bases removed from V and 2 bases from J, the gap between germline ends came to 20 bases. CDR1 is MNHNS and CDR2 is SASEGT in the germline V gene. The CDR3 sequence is CASSPNPRDQPYNEQFF. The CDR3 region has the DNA TGTGCCAGCAGCCCTAACCCTCGGGACCAACCCTACAATGAGCAGTTCTTC.